These 24 T cell receptor beta chains originate from one sample sequenced in a study of spatial heterogeneity in lung cancer. Time point in this sample: sample taken at primary tumor resection. No cell sorting; template was whole RNA from tumor, lung tissue or PBMC. TCRdb re-called the 5' RACE reads with MiXCR, one entry per CDR3 protein. The table has about 14,000 distinct CDR3 sequences, more than 10% seen once. This material consisted of PBMCs, taken at surgery. Receptors were obtained from a female donor with early-stage non-small cell lung cancer.

Turning to this clonotype: A read error may be the cause here, since a much bigger clone is one base away. This rearrangement joins TRBV7-9 to TRBJ1-4; D unresolved. This CDR3 is 15 amino acids long. Germline CDR1 is SEHNR and CDR2 is FQNEAQ (reference sequence). The CDR3 protein is CASSFGEATNEKLIF. The CDR3 coding sequence is TGTGCCAGCAGCTTTGGGGAGGCAACTAATGAAAAACTGATTTTT.

The chain uses TRBV7-2 and TRBJ2-7; no clear D. The CDR3 length is 14 residues. Germline values: CDR1 SGHTA, CDR2 FQGNSA. The V end lost 2 bases, the J end lost 4 bases, and 12 bases lay between the germline ends. The CDR3 DNA reads as TGTGCCAGCAGCTTACTTACAGCGAGATACGAGCAGTACTTC. Translation: CASSLLTARYEQYF.

By share, this clonotype counts as medium-sized. V is TRBV12-3 or TRBV12-4 and J is TRBJ2-2, with D maybe TRBD1 (6 bases). V was trimmed by 8 bases and J by 6 bases, leaving 13 bases between them. This CDR3 region has 13 residues. CDR3 in amino acids: CASQRGFSGELFF. As DNA, the CDR3 is TGTGCCAGCCAGAGGGGGTTTTCCGGGGAGCTGTTTTTT.

This clonotype came up many times. The chain has TRBV12-3 or TRBV12-4 and TRBJ2-1, with no clear D. The CDR3 runs to 14 residues. Trimming took off 6 bases at V and 0 bases at J, with 9 bases between the two ends. CDR3: CASSLVGSYNEQFF. CDR3 in DNA: TGTGCCAGCAGCCTTGTGGGCTCCTACAATGAGCAGTTCTTC.

Ten or more counts support this clonotype. The chain has TRBV11-2 and TRBJ2-5, with TRBD2 identical over 10 bases. V trimming: 2 bases; J trimming: 4 bases; junction bases outside the gene matches: 7. CDR3 size: 16 residues. Germline CDR1 SGHAT, CDR2 FQNNGV. The CDR3 DNA reads as TGTGCCAGCAGCTTAAGGGCCGGGACTAGCGCAGAGACCCAGTACTTC. Translating it yields CASSLRAGTSAETQYF.

This clonotype came up many times. The chain recombines TRBV29-1 with TRBJ2-5; 7 bases agree with TRBD1. Germline CDR1 reads SQVTM; CDR2 reads ANQGSEA. The CDR3 runs to 12 residues. After removal of 5 bases from V and 6 bases from J, the junction contained 6 bases not matched to a gene. In DNA form, the CDR3 reads TGCAGCGTTCCTGACAGGGCGCAGACCCAGTACTTC. Translated, it gives CSVPDRAQTQYF.

This clonotype was observed a single time. A read error may explain this, as a much larger clone is one base away. This chain connects TRBV27 to TRBJ2-7, with D possibly matching TRBD1 (6 bases). The length of the CDR3 is 15 residues. CDR1 MNHEY and CDR2 SMNVEV come from the germline V gene (reference sequence). DNA for the CDR3: TGTGCCAGCAGAAGCCCTATAACAGGGTCCTGCGAGCAGTACTTC. Amino acid sequence: CASRSPITGSCEQYF.

This clonotype appeared a few times. CDR3 loop: CASSRLGARVETQYF. The CDR3 DNA reads TGCGCCAGCAGCCGGTTGGGGGCGAGGGTGGAGACCCAGTACTTC. The chain joins TRBV5-1 to TRBJ2-5; tentative D call: TRBD1 (6 bases). CDR1 SGHRS and CDR2 YFSETQ come from the germline V gene. Trimming removed 4 bases at V and 5 bases at J, with 18 bases between. The CDR3 consists of 15 residues.

By frequency in the sample, this clonotype is medium-sized (0.01 to 0.1%). The chain carries TRBV7-8 and TRBJ1-5, with D tentatively TRBD1 (5 bases). V was pared by 3 bases and J by 3 bases, with 18 bases between. CDR3 length: 17 amino acids. Germline V gives CDR1 SGHVS, CDR2 FQNEAQ. CDR3 in amino acids: CASSLGRGIRDNQPQHF. The CDR3 DNA is TGTGCCAGCAGCTTGGGTCGGGGGATTCGCGACAATCAGCCCCAGCATTTT. The full variable domain, its missing parts supplied by reference TRBV7-8 and TRBJ1-5, is GAGVSQSPRYKVAKRGQDVALRCDPISGHVSLFWYQQALGQGPEFLTYFQNEAQLDKSGLPSDRFFAERPEGSVSTLKIQRTQQEDSAVYLCASSLGRGIRDNQPQHFGDGTRLSIL.

In its sample, this clonotype was seen many times. As DNA, the CDR3 is TGCAGTGCTAAAACGGGGGGGCGGGAGACCCAGTACTTC. Amino acid sequence: CSAKTGGRETQYF. The chain employs TRBV20-1 and TRBJ2-5, with TRBD2 matching 8 bases. The germline CDR1 and CDR2 sequences are DFQATT and SNEGSKA (reference sequence). CDR3 length: 13 amino acids. The V segment lost 4 bases and the J segment 5 bases; nucleotides outside the gene matches: 6.

This rearrangement joins TRBV20-1 to TRBJ2-2; tentative D call: TRBD2 (6 bases). Trimming left V 3 bases short and J 1 base short, with 15 bases between. The germline V gene encodes CDR1 DFQATT and CDR2 SNEGSKA (reference sequence). The CDR3 extends over 16 amino acids. CDR3 amino acids: CSAREGWRENTGELFF. CDR3 DNA: TGCAGTGCTAGGGAGGGATGGCGGGAGAACACCGGGGAGCTGTTTTTT.

This clonotype was counted at least ten times. This chain uses TRBV2 with TRBJ2-7; the match to TRBD1 covers 7 bases. Germline V gene data show CDR1 as SNHLY and CDR2 as FYNNEI. CDR3 length: 16 amino acids. Germline trimming cut 4 bases from V and 4 bases from J; bases unmatched to any gene: 13. The CDR3: CASSGEGATVSYEQYF. CDR3 DNA sequence: TGTGCCAGCAGTGGAGAGGGGGCAACGGTATCGTACGAGCAGTACTTC.

This clonotype has at least ten counts. V usage is TRBV6-2 or TRBV6-3 and J usage is TRBJ2-3, with D hard to call. Deletions cut 7 bases from V and 0 bases from J, with 17 bases between. In germline, CDR1 is MNHEY, CDR2 SVGEGT. CDR3 size: 16 residues. CDR3 sequence: CASNNAPFDSTDTQYF. The DNA of the CDR3 is TGTGCCAGCAACAACGCCCCATTCGATAGCACAGATACGCAGTATTTT.

The chain employs TRBV5-1 and TRBJ2-3, with 7 nucleotides matching TRBD2. Germline trimming cut 6 bases from V and 3 bases from J; bases unmatched to any gene: 7. Germline V gene sequence: CDR1 SGHRS, CDR2 YFSETQ. The CDR3 loop spans 14 amino acids. CDR3 loop: CASMREGTTDTQYF. CDR3 sequence (DNA): TGCGCCAGCATGAGGGAGGGGACGACAGATACGCAGTATTTT.

This clonotype was detected ten times or more. The chain combines TRBV9 with TRBJ2-7, with D uncertain. Germline V gene lookup returns CDR1 SGDLS and CDR2 YYNGEE. Between the trimmed V and J ends, which lost 0 bases and 4 bases, there was a span of 17 bases. The CDR3 runs 16 residues. CDR3 residues: CASSVVTHSDSYEQYF. CDR3 bases: TGTGCCAGCAGCGTAGTAACCCACTCCGATTCATACGAGCAGTACTTC.

This clonotype has at least ten counts. The chain has TRBV30 and TRBJ1-1, with D possibly TRBD1 on 5 matching bases. The CDR3 is 12 amino acids. Trimming removed 0 bases at V and 8 bases at J, with 10 bases between. The germline CDR1 and CDR2 sequences are GTSNPN and SVGIG (reference sequence). This CDR3 reads CAWSVREGEAFF. The CDR3 DNA reads TGTGCCTGGAGTGTACGGGAGGGGGAAGCTTTCTTT. Full variable domain (rest looked up from reference TRBV30 and TRBJ1-1): SQTIHQWPATLVQPVGSPLSLECTVEGTSNPNLYWYRQAAGRGLQLLFYSVGIGQISSEVPQNLSASRPQDRQFILSSKKLLLSDSGFYLCAWSVREGEAFFGQGTRLTVV.

In this sample, this clonotype turned up once. This clone may be a read error of a much larger clone one base away. The rearrangement uses TRBV12-3 or TRBV12-4 and TRBJ1-2; D gene ambiguous. The CDR3 spans 14 residues. The CDR3 loop is CASRKPDVGYGYIF. The CDR3 DNA reads as TGTGCCAGCAGGAAACCCGATGTGGGCTATGGCTACATCTTC.

This clonotype was detected ten times or more. The chain recombines TRBV7-9 with TRBJ1-1; tentatively, D is TRBD1 (5 bases). The germline V and J ends were trimmed by 5 bases and 3 bases, with 22 bases remaining between them. Germline loops: CDR1 SEHNR, CDR2 FQNEAQ (reference sequence). CDR3 length: 17 residues. The chain's CDR3 is CASSRSPGVKVHTEAFF. DNA for the CDR3: TGTGCCAGCAGCCGATCCCCGGGGGTTAAAGTGCACACTGAAGCTTTCTTT.

This clonotype was picked up many times. The rearrangement uses TRBV28 and TRBJ2-4; the D is unclear. The CDR3 loop spans 15 amino acids. Germline V lookup: CDR1 MDHEN, CDR2 SYDVKM. Trimming took 6 bases from V and 0 from J, leaving 12 bases between them. The CDR3 protein is CASSLGRLAKNIQYF. CDR3 sequence (DNA): TGTGCCAGCAGCCTTGGACGGTTAGCCAAAAACATTCAGTACTTC.

By share of the sample, this clonotype is medium-sized. The genes are TRBV28 and TRBJ2-3, with 7 nucleotides matching TRBD2. CDR1 is MDHEN, CDR2 SYDVKM, per germline. The CDR3 extends over 16 amino acids. The trim removed 5 bases at V and 1 base at J, leaving 9 bases unmatched. The CDR3 region has the DNA TGTGCCAGCAGTCCCCTCTGGGCGGGGGGCACAGATACGCAGTATTTT. Translating it yields CASSPLWAGGTDTQYF.

This clonotype was counted many times. The J gene is TRBJ2-2, the V gene TRBV24-1, with TRBD1 matching 7 bases. Germline V gives CDR1 KGHDR, CDR2 SFDVKD. The CDR3 spans 14 residues. The junction had 3 bases not matched to a gene; V was cut back by 5 bases and J by 4 bases. The CDR3 DNA reads TGTGCCACCAGTGGGGCAGGGGGCACCGGGGAGCTGTTTTTT. The encoded protein is CATSGAGGTGELFF.

This clonotype is medium-sized within its sample. This chain connects TRBV29-1 to TRBJ2-7, with TRBD1 identical over 8 bases. CDR3 length equals 12 residues. Germline V gives CDR1 SQVTM, CDR2 ANQGSEA. V lost 6 bases and J lost 7; bases outside the gene matches: 8. CDR3 DNA: TGCAGCGTACGGACAGGGTTGGGGGAGCAGTACTTC. The encoded protein is CSVRTGLGEQYF.

The chain is built from TRBV19 and TRBJ2-2; D may be TRBD2 (5 bases). CDR3 size: 13 residues. Germline V gene sequence: CDR1 LNHDA, CDR2 SQIVND (reference sequence). V gave up 7 bases and J gave up 6 bases, with 12 bases separating them. DNA of the CDR3: TGTGCCAGTACAGAGGGCCGCGCCGGGGAGCTGTTTTTT. It codes for CASTEGRAGELFF.

This clonotype was detected many times. This chain joins TRBV19 and TRBJ2-1; D perhaps matches TRBD1 (5 bases). CDR1 is LNHDA, CDR2 SQIVND, per germline (reference sequence). Between the trimmed V and J ends, which lost 6 bases and 2 bases, there was a span of 17 bases. The CDR3 has 16 residues. The CDR3 region is CASRPGPVLTYNEQFF. DNA for the CDR3: TGTGCCAGTAGGCCAGGGCCGGTATTAACCTACAATGAGCAGTTCTTC. Drawing the rest from reference TRBV19 and TRBJ2-1, the complete variable domain is DGGITQSPKYLFRKEGQNVTLSCEQNLNHDAMYWYRQDPGQGLRLIYYSQIVNDFQKGDIAEGYSVSREKKESFPLTVTSAQKNPTAFYLCASRPGPVLTYNEQFFGPGTRLTVL.